The entry that follows covers one T cell receptor beta chain sequence. The repertoire was sequenced with immunoSEQ multiplex PCR; TCRdb's copy has only in-frame clones and lacks some. The sample holds some 260,000 clones; approximately 80% are singletons and the top ten take under 4.5%. This entry comes from a study of blood T cell repertoires in COVID-19. Trimming cost V 6 bases and J 0 bases, with 9 bases left between them. The CDR3 runs 15 residues. CDR1 and CDR2 from the germline V gene are SEHNR and FQNEAQ (reference sequence). The sequence was collected from a woman in her thirties or forties with active or convalescent COVID-19. Sequencing was done on a sample of peripheral blood. J is TRBJ1-6 and V is TRBV7-9; D is unresolved. CDR3 sequence (DNA): TGTGCCAGCAGTCCAACCGGCTCCTATAATTCACCCCTCCACTTT. Encoded protein: CASSPTGSYNSPLHF.